These T cell receptor beta chains were read from a single sample in a study of T-cell reconstitution after alpha-beta-depleted transplantation in children. TCRdb reprocessed the PCR reads via MiXCR and lists one record per CDR3 protein. The top ten clones hold 25% to 35% of a sample with some 440,000 distinct CDR3 sequences, 16% of them seen once. The sequences come from PBMCs, mostly from graft donor cells, collected 360 days after TCRalphabeta/CD19-depleted stem cell transplant. The receptors shown here come from a boy under two years old who had a stem cell transplant for Wiskott-Aldrich syndrome, so the T cells may come from the graft donor. Each CDR3 is given with its conserved first and last residue. Rows may omit the clone size; those that give it use once, few, many or a size class.

clone_size: once; v_call: TRBV10-3; j_call: TRBJ2-3; cdr3_aa: CAISAGTSTDTQYF
clone_size: few; v_call: TRBV10-3; j_call: TRBJ2-2; cdr3_aa: CAIRTTSGNAGELFF
clone_size: -; v_call: TRBV24-1; j_call: TRBJ2-7; cdr3_aa: CATSDFGRTGRHEQYF
clone_size: -; v_call: TRBV6-2/TRBV6-3; j_call: TRBJ2-2; cdr3_aa: CASSFQQGGTGELFF
clone_size: few; v_call: TRBV18; j_call: TRBJ2-7; cdr3_aa: CASSPLSGSGYEQYF
clone_size: few; v_call: TRBV27; j_call: TRBJ2-2; cdr3_aa: CASSLSRTALGTGELFF
clone_size: -; v_call: TRBV12-3/TRBV12-4; j_call: TRBJ2-7; cdr3_aa: CASSGARNYEQYF
clone_size: -; v_call: TRBV27; j_call: TRBJ2-7; cdr3_aa: CASGSSVTYEQYF
clone_size: many; v_call: TRBV28; j_call: TRBJ1-2; cdr3_aa: CASSLGTGLYGYTF
clone_size: few; v_call: TRBV29-1; j_call: TRBJ2-1; cdr3_aa: CSGSSGPNEQFF
clone_size: -; v_call: TRBV15; j_call: TRBJ2-1; cdr3_aa: CATSRDGESYNEQFF
clone_size: few; v_call: TRBV18; j_call: TRBJ1-2; cdr3_aa: CASSPTAGANYGYTF
clone_size: -; v_call: TRBV1; j_call: TRBJ2-4; cdr3_aa: CTRNSGGIAKNIQYF
clone_size: few; v_call: TRBV20-1; j_call: TRBJ2-3; cdr3_aa: CSARVQGLTQYF
clone_size: -; v_call: TRBV4-3; j_call: TRBJ2-7; cdr3_aa: CASSQDAGQGTYEQYF
clone_size: few; v_call: TRBV5-1; j_call: TRBJ2-6; cdr3_aa: CASSLEQLSGANVLTF
clone_size: few; v_call: TRBV10-3; j_call: TRBJ2-1; cdr3_aa: CAISDPGRGSYNEQFF
clone_size: few; v_call: TRBV3-1; j_call: TRBJ1-1; cdr3_aa: CASSQGFRNTEAFF
clone_size: few; v_call: TRBV6-1; j_call: TRBJ2-2; cdr3_aa: CASRSLAGAGTGELFF
clone_size: -; v_call: TRBV15; j_call: TRBJ2-7; cdr3_aa: CATSRGQGSYEQYF
clone_size: many; v_call: TRBV5-1; j_call: TRBJ2-3; cdr3_aa: CASSLSSGGSDTQYF
clone_size: -; v_call: TRBV11-3; j_call: TRBJ2-2; cdr3_aa: CASVSGSHRNTGELFF
clone_size: -; v_call: TRBV7-6; j_call: TRBJ1-6; cdr3_aa: CASSLGAGTGNSPLHF
clone_size: -; v_call: TRBV12-3/TRBV12-4; j_call: TRBJ2-3; cdr3_aa: CASSSRGSDTQYF
clone_size: -; v_call: TRBV10-3; j_call: TRBJ2-3; cdr3_aa: CAIGLGGTDTQYF
clone_size: few; v_call: TRBV6-2/TRBV6-3; j_call: TRBJ2-1; cdr3_aa: CASSFPPGRRTNSYNEQFF
clone_size: -; v_call: TRBV10-3; j_call: TRBJ2-4; cdr3_aa: CAISGSLAKNIQYF
clone_size: -; v_call: TRBV12-3/TRBV12-4; j_call: TRBJ2-6; cdr3_aa: CASSSGEWAGANVLTF
clone_size: few; v_call: TRBV3-1; j_call: TRBJ2-3; cdr3_aa: CASSSQGLLTDTQYF
clone_size: -; v_call: TRBV19; j_call: TRBJ1-6; cdr3_aa: CASSRDRGLYSPLHF
clone_size: -; v_call: TRBV5-1; j_call: TRBJ2-3; cdr3_aa: CASRNSGTGGTDTQYF
clone_size: -; v_call: TRBV12-3/TRBV12-4; j_call: TRBJ1-2; cdr3_aa: CASSYVKAADYTF
clone_size: once; v_call: TRBV10-1; j_call: TRBJ2-3; cdr3_aa: CASSEASGGDTQYF
clone_size: once; v_call: TRBV15; j_call: TRBJ2-1; cdr3_aa: CATSRHSTDYNEQFF
clone_size: -; v_call: TRBV9; j_call: TRBJ2-1; cdr3_aa: CASSVASGTYNEQFF
clone_size: many; v_call: TRBV29-1; j_call: TRBJ2-5; cdr3_aa: CSVEPGQGRVETQYF
clone_size: -; v_call: TRBV30; j_call: TRBJ2-7; cdr3_aa: CAWSQSYEQYF
clone_size: few; v_call: TRBV20-1; j_call: TRBJ2-1; cdr3_aa: CSASRIVTSDEQFF
clone_size: -; v_call: TRBV29-1; j_call: TRBJ2-3; cdr3_aa: CSVWGQITDTQYF
clone_size: few; v_call: TRBV29-1; j_call: TRBJ2-3; cdr3_aa: CSVSAGPRTDTQYF
clone_size: -; v_call: TRBV5-1; j_call: TRBJ2-1; cdr3_aa: CASSLIGTGGMNEQFF
clone_size: -; v_call: TRBV7-8; j_call: TRBJ2-6; cdr3_aa: CASSLHWARGANVLTF
clone_size: -; v_call: TRBV12-3/TRBV12-4; j_call: TRBJ2-1; cdr3_aa: CASSLPGGPGNEQFF
clone_size: -; v_call: TRBV4-1; j_call: TRBJ2-5; cdr3_aa: CASSQGPSGETQYF
clone_size: few; v_call: TRBV10-3; j_call: TRBJ1-5; cdr3_aa: CAISETQGLINQPQHF
clone_size: -; v_call: TRBV5-1; j_call: TRBJ2-5; cdr3_aa: CASSLAAVAGAQETQYF
clone_size: few; v_call: TRBV4-1; j_call: TRBJ1-5; cdr3_aa: CASSPLPSGGGNQPQHF
clone_size: -; v_call: TRBV5-5; j_call: TRBJ1-1; cdr3_aa: CASSPGSQNTEAFF
clone_size: -; v_call: TRBV4-3; j_call: TRBJ1-1; cdr3_aa: CASSQVSEGRAFF
clone_size: few; v_call: TRBV7-6; j_call: TRBJ2-7; cdr3_aa: CASSPSSGSTYEQYF
clone_size: few; v_call: TRBV12-3/TRBV12-4; j_call: TRBJ2-1; cdr3_aa: CASTLYRNNEQFF
clone_size: few; v_call: TRBV9; j_call: TRBJ2-1; cdr3_aa: CASSVAERDEQFF
clone_size: -; v_call: TRBV4-1; j_call: TRBJ2-7; cdr3_aa: CASSPLEKRGSYEQYF
clone_size: few; v_call: TRBV11-2; j_call: TRBJ2-7; cdr3_aa: CASTLTGGWLYEQYF